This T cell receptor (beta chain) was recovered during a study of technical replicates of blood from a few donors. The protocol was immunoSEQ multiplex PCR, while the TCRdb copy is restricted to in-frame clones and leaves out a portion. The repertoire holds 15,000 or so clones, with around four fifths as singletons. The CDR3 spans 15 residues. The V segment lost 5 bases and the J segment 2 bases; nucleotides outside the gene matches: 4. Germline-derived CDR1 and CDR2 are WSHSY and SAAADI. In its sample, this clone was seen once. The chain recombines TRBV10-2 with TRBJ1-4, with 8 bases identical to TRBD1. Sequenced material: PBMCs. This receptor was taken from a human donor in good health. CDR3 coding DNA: TGCGCCAGCAGTTTCCAGGGGGCCACTAATGAAAAACTGTTTTTT. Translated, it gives CASSFQGATNEKLFF.